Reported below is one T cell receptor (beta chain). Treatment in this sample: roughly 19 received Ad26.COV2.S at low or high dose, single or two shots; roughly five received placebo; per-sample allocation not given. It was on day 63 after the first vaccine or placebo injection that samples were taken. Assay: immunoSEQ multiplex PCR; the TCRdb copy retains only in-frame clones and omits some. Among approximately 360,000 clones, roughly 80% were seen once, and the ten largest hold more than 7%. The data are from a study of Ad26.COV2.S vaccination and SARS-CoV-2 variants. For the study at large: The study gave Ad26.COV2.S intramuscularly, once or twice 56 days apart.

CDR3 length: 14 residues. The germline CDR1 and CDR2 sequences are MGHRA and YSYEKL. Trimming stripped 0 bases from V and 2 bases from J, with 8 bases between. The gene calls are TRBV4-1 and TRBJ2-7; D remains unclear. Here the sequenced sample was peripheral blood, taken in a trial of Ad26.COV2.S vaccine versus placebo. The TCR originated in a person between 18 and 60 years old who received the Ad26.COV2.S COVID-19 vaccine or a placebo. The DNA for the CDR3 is TGCGCCAGCAGCCAAGACGGCGGAGCCTACGAGCAGTACTTC. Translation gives CASSQDGGAYEQYF.